This passage covers 20 T cell receptor beta chains from one sample sequenced in a study of blood T cells in healthy people across ages. A sample-barcoded 5' primer and a J-beta primer mix were used in a second PCR of roughly 7 to 12 cycles. One entry per CDR3 protein results from TCRdb running MiXCR on the 5' RACE reads. This sample yields roughly 700,000 distinct CDR3 sequences, of which around half are seen a single time; under 35% belongs to the top ten. Input material: blood. The receptor set was obtained from a woman aged 60-75 years in good health.

As concerns this clonotype: A much larger clone lies one base from this, so it may be a read error. The rearrangement links TRBV6-6 to TRBJ2-1; the match to TRBD2 covers 11 bases. This CDR3 region has 15 residues. J gave up 3 bases and V 6 bases, and 4 bases lay outside the gene matches. The germline V gene encodes CDR1 MNHNY and CDR2 SVGAGI (reference sequence). In nucleotides, the CDR3 is TGTGCCAGCAGGCAACTAGCGGGAGACTACAATGAGCAGTTCTTC. This encodes CASRQLAGDYNEQFF.

This clonotype was counted between two and nine times. The chain joins TRBV10-3 to TRBJ2-1, with D possibly called TRBD1 or TRBD2 (6 bases each). Trimming took 6 bases from V and 7 from J, leaving 19 bases between them. The V gene's germline CDR1 is ENHRY and CDR2 SYGVKD. CDR3 length equals 15 residues. CDR3 sequence: CAIRGGLTDGNEQFF. In DNA form, the CDR3 reads TGTGCCATCAGGGGGGGCCTAACTGACGGGAATGAGCAGTTCTTC.

This clonotype was detected only once. The chain couples TRBV20-1 to TRBJ2-1, with TRBD2 matching over 11 bases. After removal of 1 base from V and 4 bases from J, the junction contained 9 bases not matched to a gene. Germline values: CDR1 DFQATT, CDR2 SNEGSKA (reference sequence). CDR3 length: 17 residues. As DNA, the CDR3 is TGCAGTGCTAGAGTTCCAGTAGCGGGAGGGGTTTACAATGAGCAGTTCTTC. Translated, it gives CSARVPVAGGVYNEQFF.

There are a few counts of this clonotype. The gene calls are TRBV2 and TRBJ1-4; D not resolved. Germline V gene sequence: CDR1 SNHLY, CDR2 FYNNEI. V was trimmed by 7 bases and J by 0 bases, leaving 12 bases between them. This CDR3 spans 15 amino acids. The CDR3 here is CASMFGRTTNEKLFF. The CDR3 DNA is TGTGCCAGCATGTTTGGGAGGACAACTAATGAAAAACTGTTTTTT.

This clonotype was counted only a few times. The chain is built from TRBV20-1 and TRBJ2-7; 10 nucleotides line up with TRBD1. The CDR3 is made up of 15 amino acids. After removal of 0 bases from V and 2 bases from J, the junction contained 4 bases not matched to a gene. Germline V lookup: CDR1 DFQATT, CDR2 SNEGSKA (reference sequence). DNA for the CDR3: TGCAGTGCTAGAGAGCCGGGACAGGGGACCTACGAGCAGTACTTC. This gives the protein CSAREPGQGTYEQYF.

The V gene is TRBV6-1, the J gene TRBJ2-1; 8 bases map to TRBD2. Losses at the gene ends were 1 base for V and 4 bases for J; bases not matched to a gene: 6. This CDR3 is built from 16 residues. Germline V CDR1 and CDR2: MNHNS, SASEGT. The CDR3 DNA follows: TGTGCCAGCAGTGAAGGAAGAGAGCGGGAGTACAATGAGCAGTTCTTC. This codes for CASSEGREREYNEQFF.

The rearrangement joins TRBV29-1 to TRBJ2-3, with 12 bases identical to TRBD2. V shed 6 bases, J shed 0 bases, and the junction held 4 bases outside the gene matches. The CDR3 contains 15 residues. Germline V gene data show CDR1 as SQVTM and CDR2 as ANQGSEA. In nucleotides, the CDR3 is TGCAGCGTAGCCGGGACTAGCGGGAGCACAGATACGCAGTATTTT. Translating it yields CSVAGTSGSTDTQYF.

The rearrangement joins TRBV7-2 to TRBJ2-1, with 9 bases lining up with TRBD1. V lost 5 bases to trimming and J lost 1 base; unmatched junction nucleotides: 6. The germline V gene encodes CDR1 SGHTA and CDR2 FQGNSA. The CDR3 loop spans 16 amino acids. The CDR3, as DNA: TGTGCCAGCAGCCCCAACAGGGGGCTATCCTACAATGAGCAGTTCTTC. Its protein is CASSPNRGLSYNEQFF.

The chain links TRBV5-1 to TRBJ1-1; a possible D gene is TRBD1 (5 bases). Trimming left V 4 bases short and J 5 bases short, with 15 bases between. The length of the CDR3 is 14 residues. Germline CDR1 is SGHRS and CDR2 is YFSETQ. The CDR3 coding sequence is TGCGCCAGCAGCCCACAGGTGTATAGGACTGAAGCTTTCTTT. It encodes CASSPQVYRTEAFF.

The chain joins TRBV7-9 to TRBJ2-4; 11 nucleotides align to TRBD2. Germline V CDR1 and CDR2: SEHNR, FQNEAQ (reference sequence). V dropped 3 bases and J dropped 13; count of bases not matched to a gene: 17. The CDR3 is 17 residues long. CDR3 loop: CASSLGSLAGAYNEQYF. The CDR3 DNA sequence: TGTGCCAGCAGCTTGGGTTCACTAGCGGGGGCCTACAATGAGCAGTACTTC.

The rearrangement uses TRBV28 and TRBJ2-1, with no clear D. This CDR3 has 16 amino acids. Trimming removed 1 base from V and 4 bases from J, with 14 bases in between. Germline values: CDR1 MDHEN, CDR2 SYDVKM. CDR3 sequence reads: CASSLSRPRGYNEQFF. The CDR3 bases are TGTGCCAGCAGTTTATCCAGGCCAAGAGGATACAATGAGCAGTTCTTC.

The chain carries TRBV30 and TRBJ2-4; possibly TRBD1 for D (5 bases). Germline V gives CDR1 GTSNPN, CDR2 SVGIG (reference sequence). V dropped 3 bases and J dropped 1 base, with 10 bases sitting between them. The CDR3 runs 14 residues. The CDR3 DNA is TGTGCCTGGAGCCCGCAGGGTGCCAAAAACATTCAGTACTTC. Amino acids: CAWSPQGAKNIQYF. Supplemented by reference TRBV30 and TRBJ2-4, the full variable domain reads SQTIHQWPATLVQPVGSPLSLECTVEGTSNPNLYWYRQAAGRGLQLLFYSVGIGQISSEVPQNLSASRPQDRQFILSSKKLLLSDSGFYLCAWSPQGAKNIQYFGAGTRLSVL.

The chain uses TRBV12-3 or TRBV12-4 and TRBJ2-7, with TRBD1 identical over 7 bases. CDR3 length: 14 amino acids. J gave up 4 bases and V 6 bases, and 9 bases lay outside the gene matches. The CDR3 here is CASRPTGSKYEQYF. The CDR3 nucleotides are TGTGCCAGCAGACCGACAGGGAGTAAGTACGAGCAGTACTTC.

The chain combines TRBV7-9 with TRBJ2-4; no firm D call. The tail of the sequence fits TRBJ2-7 better, so the J call may be wrong. The germline gives CDR1 SEHNR, CDR2 FQNEAQ (reference sequence). The CDR3 totals 12 residues. The DNA of the CDR3 is TGTGCCAGCAGCTCTCGCGTCTACGAGCAGTACTTC. Translated, it gives CASSSRVYEQYF.

The J gene is TRBJ1-1, the V gene TRBV12-3 or TRBV12-4, with D perhaps TRBD1 (5 bases). The CDR3 has 12 residues. Deletions cut 6 bases from V and 9 bases from J, with 14 bases between. In DNA, the CDR3 is TGTGCCAGCAGCCGAGGGGAAGGGCAAGCTTTCTTT. Its protein is CASSRGEGQAFF.

The chain uses TRBV20-1 and TRBJ2-1; 14 positions agree with TRBD2. The CDR3 sequence is 17 residues long. Germline CDR1 and CDR2: DFQATT and SNEGSKA (reference sequence). Trimming removed 0 bases from V and 3 bases from J; junction bases left unmatched: 4. The CDR3 sequence: CSAREGLAGVGYNEQFF. In DNA form, the CDR3 reads TGCAGTGCTAGAGAGGGACTAGCGGGAGTGGGCTACAATGAGCAGTTCTTC.

This clonotype was counted ten times or more. The chain recombines TRBV20-1 with TRBJ1-1; no firm D call. Germline V lookup: CDR1 DFQATT, CDR2 SNEGSKA (reference sequence). CDR3 length equals 14 residues. V was trimmed by 0 bases and J by 0 bases, leaving 8 bases between them. CDR3 DNA sequence: TGCAGTGCTAGAGAAAGTTACCTGAACACTGAAGCTTTCTTT. Translation gives CSARESYLNTEAFF.

About this clonotype: At one end, the junction sequence differs from germline, possibly due to a read error. The chain combines TRBV14 with TRBJ2-7, with 11 bases identical to TRBD1. Germline V gives CDR1 SGHDN, CDR2 FVKESK. CDR3 size: 15 residues. CDR3 nucleotides: TGTGCCAGCAGCCGGGGACAGGGGGGCTCCTACAAGCAGTACTTC. Protein product: CASSRGQGGSYKQYF.

The rearrangement joins TRBV14 to TRBJ2-6; 7 bases match TRBD1. V was clipped by 3 bases and J by 0 bases; unmatched bases: 11. In germline, CDR1 is SGHDN, CDR2 FVKESK. CDR3 length: 19 residues. CDR3 loop: CASSQDRDRIFSGANVLTF. DNA of the CDR3: TGTGCCAGCAGCCAGGACCGGGACAGAATTTTCTCTGGGGCCAACGTCCTGACTTTC.

This clonotype appeared a few times. CDR3: CAVTSGSTDTQYF. CDR3 nucleotide sequence: TGTGCCGTCACTAGCGGGAGCACAGATACGCAGTATTTT. The rearrangement joins TRBV10-3 to TRBJ2-3; 9 positions match TRBD2. Germline assignment: CDR1 ENHRY and CDR2 SYGVKD. J gave up 0 bases and V 11 bases, and 3 bases lay outside the gene matches. There are 13 residues in the CDR3.